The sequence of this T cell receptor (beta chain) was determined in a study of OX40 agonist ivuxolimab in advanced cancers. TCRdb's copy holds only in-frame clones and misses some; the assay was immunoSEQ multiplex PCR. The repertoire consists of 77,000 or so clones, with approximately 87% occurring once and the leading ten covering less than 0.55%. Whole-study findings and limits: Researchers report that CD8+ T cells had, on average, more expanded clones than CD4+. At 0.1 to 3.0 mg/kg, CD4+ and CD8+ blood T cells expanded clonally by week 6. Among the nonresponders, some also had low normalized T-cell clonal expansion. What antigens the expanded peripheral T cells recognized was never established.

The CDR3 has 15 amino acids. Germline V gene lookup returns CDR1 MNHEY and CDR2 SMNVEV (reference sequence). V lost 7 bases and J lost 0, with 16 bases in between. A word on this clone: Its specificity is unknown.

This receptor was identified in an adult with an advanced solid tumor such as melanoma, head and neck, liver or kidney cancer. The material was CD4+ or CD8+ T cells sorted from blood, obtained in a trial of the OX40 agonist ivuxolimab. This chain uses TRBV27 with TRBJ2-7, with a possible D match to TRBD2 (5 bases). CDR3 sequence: CASTAGSLSSYEQYF. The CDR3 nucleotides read TGTGCCAGCACGGCTGGGAGTCTGAGCTCCTACGAGCAGTACTTC.